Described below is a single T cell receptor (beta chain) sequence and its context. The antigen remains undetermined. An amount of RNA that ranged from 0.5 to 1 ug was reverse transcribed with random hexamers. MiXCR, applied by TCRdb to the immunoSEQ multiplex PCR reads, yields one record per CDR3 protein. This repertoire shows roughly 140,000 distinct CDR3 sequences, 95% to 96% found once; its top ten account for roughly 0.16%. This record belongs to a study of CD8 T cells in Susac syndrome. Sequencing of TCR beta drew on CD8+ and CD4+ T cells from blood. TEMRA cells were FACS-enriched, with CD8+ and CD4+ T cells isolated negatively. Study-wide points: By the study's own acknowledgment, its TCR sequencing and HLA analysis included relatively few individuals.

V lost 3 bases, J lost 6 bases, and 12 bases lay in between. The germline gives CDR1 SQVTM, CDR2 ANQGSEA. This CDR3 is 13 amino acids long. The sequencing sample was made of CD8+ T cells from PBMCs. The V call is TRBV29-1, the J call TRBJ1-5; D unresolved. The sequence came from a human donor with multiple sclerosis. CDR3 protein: CSVESSLGQPQHF. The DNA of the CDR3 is TGCAGCGTTGAGTCTTCCCTGGGTCAGCCCCAGCATTTT. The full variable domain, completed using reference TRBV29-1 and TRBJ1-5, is SAVISQKPSRDICQRGTSLTIQCQVDSQVTMMFWYRQQPGQSLTLIATANQGSEATYESGFVIDKFPISRPNLTFSTLTVSNMSPEDSSIYLCSVESSLGQPQHFGDGTRLSIL.